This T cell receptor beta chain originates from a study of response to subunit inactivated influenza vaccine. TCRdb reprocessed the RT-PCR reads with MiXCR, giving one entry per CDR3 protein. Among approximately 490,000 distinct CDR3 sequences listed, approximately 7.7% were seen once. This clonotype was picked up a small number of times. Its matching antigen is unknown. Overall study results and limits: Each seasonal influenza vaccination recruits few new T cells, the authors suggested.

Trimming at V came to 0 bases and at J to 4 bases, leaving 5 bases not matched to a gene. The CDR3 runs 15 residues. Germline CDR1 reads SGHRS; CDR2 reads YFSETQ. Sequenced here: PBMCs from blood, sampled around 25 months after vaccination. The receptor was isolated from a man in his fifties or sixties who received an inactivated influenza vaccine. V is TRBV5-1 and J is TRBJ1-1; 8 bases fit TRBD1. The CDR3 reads CASSLGTGFGTEAFF. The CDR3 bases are TGCGCCAGCAGCTTGGGGACAGGGTTCGGCACTGAAGCTTTCTTT.